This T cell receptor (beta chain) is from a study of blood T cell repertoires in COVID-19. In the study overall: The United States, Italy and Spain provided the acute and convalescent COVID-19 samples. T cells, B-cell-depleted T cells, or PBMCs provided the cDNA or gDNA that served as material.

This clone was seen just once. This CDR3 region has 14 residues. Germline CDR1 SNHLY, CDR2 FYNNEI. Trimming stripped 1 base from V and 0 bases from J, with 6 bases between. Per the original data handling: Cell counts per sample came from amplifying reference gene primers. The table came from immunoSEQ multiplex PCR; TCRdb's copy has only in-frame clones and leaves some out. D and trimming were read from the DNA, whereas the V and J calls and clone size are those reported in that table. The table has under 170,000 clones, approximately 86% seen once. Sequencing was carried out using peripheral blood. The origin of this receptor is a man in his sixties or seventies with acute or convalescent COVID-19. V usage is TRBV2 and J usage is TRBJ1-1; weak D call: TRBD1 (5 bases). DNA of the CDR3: TGTGCCAGCAGTGAAGACAGGATGAACACTGAAGCTTTCTTT. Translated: CASSEDRMNTEAFF.